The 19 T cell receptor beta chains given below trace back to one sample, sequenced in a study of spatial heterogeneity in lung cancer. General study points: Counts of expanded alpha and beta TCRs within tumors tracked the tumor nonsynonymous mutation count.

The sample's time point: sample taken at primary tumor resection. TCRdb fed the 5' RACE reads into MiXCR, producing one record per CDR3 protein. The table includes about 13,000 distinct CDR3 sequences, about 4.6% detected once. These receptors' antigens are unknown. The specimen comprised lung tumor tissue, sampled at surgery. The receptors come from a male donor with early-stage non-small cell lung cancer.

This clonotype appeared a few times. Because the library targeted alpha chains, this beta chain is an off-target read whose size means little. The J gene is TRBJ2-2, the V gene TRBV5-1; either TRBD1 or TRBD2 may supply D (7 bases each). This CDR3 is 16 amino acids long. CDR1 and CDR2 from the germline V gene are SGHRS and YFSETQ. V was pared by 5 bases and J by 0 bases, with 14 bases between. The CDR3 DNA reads TGCGCCAGCAGGCCAGGGGGAGGGACGAACACCGGGGAGCTGTTTTTT. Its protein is CASRPGGGTNTGELFF. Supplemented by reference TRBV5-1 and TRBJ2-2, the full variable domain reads KAGVTQTPRYLIKTRGQQVTLSCSPISGHRSVSWYQQTPGQGLQFLFEYFSETQRNKGNFPGRFSGRQFSNSRSEMNVSTLELGDSALYLCASRPGGGTNTGELFFGEGSRLTVL.

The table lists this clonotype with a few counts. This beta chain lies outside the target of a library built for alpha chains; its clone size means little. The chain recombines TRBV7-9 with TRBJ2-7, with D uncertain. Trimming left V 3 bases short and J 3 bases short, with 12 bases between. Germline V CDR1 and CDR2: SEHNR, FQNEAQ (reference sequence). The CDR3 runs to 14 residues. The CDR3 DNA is TGTGCCAGCAGCTTGCCGTCGAGTAACTACGAGCAGTACTTC. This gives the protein CASSLPSSNYEQYF.

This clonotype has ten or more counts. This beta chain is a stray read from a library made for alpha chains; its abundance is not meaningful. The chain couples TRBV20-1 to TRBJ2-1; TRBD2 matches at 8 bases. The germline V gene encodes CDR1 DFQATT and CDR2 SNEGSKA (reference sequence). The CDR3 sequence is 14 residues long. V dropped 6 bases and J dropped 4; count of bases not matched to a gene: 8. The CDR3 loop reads CSAPDSGGYNEQFF. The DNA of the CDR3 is TGCAGTGCCCCCGACAGCGGGGGTTACAATGAGCAGTTCTTC.

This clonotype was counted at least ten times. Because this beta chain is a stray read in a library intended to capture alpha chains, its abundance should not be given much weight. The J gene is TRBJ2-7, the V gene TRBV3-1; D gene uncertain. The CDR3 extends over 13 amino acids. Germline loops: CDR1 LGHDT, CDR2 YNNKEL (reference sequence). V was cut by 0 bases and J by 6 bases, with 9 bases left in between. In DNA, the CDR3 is TGTGCCAGCAGCCAAGACAGGCTGGGCGAGCAGTACTTC. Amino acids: CASSQDRLGEQYF.

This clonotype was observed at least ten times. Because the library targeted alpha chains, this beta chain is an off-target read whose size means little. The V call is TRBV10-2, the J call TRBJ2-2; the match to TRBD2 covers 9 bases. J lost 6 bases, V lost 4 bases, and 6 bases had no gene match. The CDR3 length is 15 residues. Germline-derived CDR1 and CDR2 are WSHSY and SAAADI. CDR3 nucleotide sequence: TGCGCCAGCAGTGTCCTAGCGGGGTATTCCGGGGAGCTGTTTTTT. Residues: CASSVLAGYSGELFF.

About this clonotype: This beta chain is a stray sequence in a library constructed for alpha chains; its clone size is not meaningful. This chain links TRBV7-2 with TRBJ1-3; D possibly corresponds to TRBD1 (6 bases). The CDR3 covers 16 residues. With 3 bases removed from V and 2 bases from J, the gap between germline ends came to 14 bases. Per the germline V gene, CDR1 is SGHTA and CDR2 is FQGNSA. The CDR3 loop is CASSFSPTGPGNTIYF. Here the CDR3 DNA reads TGTGCCAGCAGCTTTTCACCAACAGGGCCTGGAAACACCATATATTTT. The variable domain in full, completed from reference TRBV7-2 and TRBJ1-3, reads GAGVSQSPSNKVTEKGKDVELRCDPISGHTALYWYRQSLGQGLEFLIYFQGNSAPDKSGLPSDRFSAERTGGSVSTLTIQRTQQEDSAVYLCASSFSPTGPGNTIYFGEGSWLTVV.

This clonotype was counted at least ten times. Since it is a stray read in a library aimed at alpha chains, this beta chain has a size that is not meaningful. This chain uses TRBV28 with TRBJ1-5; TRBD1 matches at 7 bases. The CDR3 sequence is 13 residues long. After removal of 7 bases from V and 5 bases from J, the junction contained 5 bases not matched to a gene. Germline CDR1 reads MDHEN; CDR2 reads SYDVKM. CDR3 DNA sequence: TGTGCCAGCACCCGGGACAGAGATCAGCCCCAGCATTTT. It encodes CASTRDRDQPQHF.

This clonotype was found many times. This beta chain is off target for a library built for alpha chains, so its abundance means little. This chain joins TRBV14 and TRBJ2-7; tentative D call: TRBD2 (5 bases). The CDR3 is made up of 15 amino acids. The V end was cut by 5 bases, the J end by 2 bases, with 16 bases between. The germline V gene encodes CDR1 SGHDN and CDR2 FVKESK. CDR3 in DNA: TGTGCCAGCAGCGAGAGGACTCTCGGCCCCTACGAGCAGTACTTC. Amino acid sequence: CASSERTLGPYEQYF.

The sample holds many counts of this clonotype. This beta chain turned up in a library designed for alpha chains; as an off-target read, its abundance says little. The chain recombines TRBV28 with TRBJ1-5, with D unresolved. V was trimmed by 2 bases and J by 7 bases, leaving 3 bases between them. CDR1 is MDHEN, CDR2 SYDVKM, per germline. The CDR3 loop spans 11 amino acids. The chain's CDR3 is CASSLEQPQHF. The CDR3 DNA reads TGTGCCAGCAGTTTAGAACAGCCCCAGCATTTT. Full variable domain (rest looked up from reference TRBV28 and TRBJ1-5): DVKVTQSSRYLVKRTGEKVFLECVQDMDHENMFWYRQDPGLGLRLIYFSYDVKMKEKGDIPEGYSVSREKKERFSLILESASTNQTSMYLCASSLEQPQHFGDGTRLSIL.

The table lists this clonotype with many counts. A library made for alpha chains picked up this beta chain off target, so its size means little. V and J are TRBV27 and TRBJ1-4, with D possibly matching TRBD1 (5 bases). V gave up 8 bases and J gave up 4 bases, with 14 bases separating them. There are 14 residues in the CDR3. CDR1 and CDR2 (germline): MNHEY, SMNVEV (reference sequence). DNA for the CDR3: TGTGCCAGCGCCAGAGGGGTGGGTAATGAAAAACTGTTTTTT. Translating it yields CASARGVGNEKLFF. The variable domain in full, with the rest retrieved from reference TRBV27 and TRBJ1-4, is EAQVTQNPRYLITVTGKKLTVTCSQNMNHEYMSWYRQDPGLGLRQIYYSMNVEVTDKGDVPEGYKVSRKEKRNFPLILESPSPNQTSLYFCASARGVGNEKLFFGSGTQLSVL.

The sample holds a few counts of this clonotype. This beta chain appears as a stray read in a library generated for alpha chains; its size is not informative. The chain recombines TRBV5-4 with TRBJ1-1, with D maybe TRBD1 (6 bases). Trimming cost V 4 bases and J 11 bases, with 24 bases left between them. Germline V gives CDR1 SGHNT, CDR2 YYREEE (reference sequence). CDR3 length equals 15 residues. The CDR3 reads CASSDGRGAREGAFF. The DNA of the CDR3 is TGTGCCAGCAGCGATGGTCGGGGGGCGAGGGAAGGCGCTTTCTTT.

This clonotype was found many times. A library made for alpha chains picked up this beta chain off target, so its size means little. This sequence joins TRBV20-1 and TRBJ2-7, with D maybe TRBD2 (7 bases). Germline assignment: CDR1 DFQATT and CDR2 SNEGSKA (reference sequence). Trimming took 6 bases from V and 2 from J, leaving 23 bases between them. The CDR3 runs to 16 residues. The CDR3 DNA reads TGCAGTGCCAATCAAAATTACGGGGGGCTCCCCTACGAGCAGTACTTC. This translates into CSANQNYGGLPYEQYF.

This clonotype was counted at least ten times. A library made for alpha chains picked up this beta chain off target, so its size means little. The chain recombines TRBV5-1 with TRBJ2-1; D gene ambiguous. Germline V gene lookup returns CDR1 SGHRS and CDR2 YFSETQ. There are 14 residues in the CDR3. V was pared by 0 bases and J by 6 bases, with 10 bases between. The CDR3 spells CASSLEGPANEQFF. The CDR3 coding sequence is TGCGCCAGCAGCTTGGAGGGCCCAGCCAATGAGCAGTTCTTC. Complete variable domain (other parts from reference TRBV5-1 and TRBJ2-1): KAGVTQTPRYLIKTRGQQVTLSCSPISGHRSVSWYQQTPGQGLQFLFEYFSETQRNKGNFPGRFSGRQFSNSRSEMNVSTLELGDSALYLCASSLEGPANEQFFGPGTRLTVL.

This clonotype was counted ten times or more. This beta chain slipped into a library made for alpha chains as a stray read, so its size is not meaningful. The CDR3 reads CASSTRDISPQYF. The CDR3 coding sequence is TGTGCCAGTAGTACCCGGGACATCTCCCCGCAGTACTTC. V gene TRBV19 combines with J gene TRBJ2-7; perhaps TRBD1 as D (6 bases). The germline gives CDR1 LNHDA, CDR2 SQIVND (reference sequence). CDR3 length equals 13 residues. Trimming took 4 bases from V and 9 from J, leaving 16 bases between them.

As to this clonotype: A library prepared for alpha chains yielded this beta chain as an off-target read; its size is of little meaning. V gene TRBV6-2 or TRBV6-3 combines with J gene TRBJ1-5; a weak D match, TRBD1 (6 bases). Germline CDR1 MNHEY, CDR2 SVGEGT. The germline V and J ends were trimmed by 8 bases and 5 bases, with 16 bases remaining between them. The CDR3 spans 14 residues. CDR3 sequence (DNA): TGTGCCAGCGGTACAACAGGGAGCTATCAGCCCCAGCATTTT. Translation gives CASGTTGSYQPQHF.

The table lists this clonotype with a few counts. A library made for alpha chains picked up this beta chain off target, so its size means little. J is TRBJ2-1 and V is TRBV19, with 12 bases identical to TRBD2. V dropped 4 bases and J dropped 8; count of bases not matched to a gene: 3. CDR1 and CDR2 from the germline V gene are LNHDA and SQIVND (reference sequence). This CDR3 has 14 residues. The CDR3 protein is CASSTGLAGYEQFF. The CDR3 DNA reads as TGTGCCAGTAGTACCGGACTAGCGGGGTATGAGCAGTTCTTC.

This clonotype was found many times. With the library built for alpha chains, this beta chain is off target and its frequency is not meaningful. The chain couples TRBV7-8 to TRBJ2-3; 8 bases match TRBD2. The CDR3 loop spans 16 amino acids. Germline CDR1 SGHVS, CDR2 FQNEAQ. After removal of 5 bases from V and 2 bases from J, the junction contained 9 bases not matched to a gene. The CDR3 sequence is CASSLLGGGNTDTQYF. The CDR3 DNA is TGTGCCAGCAGCCTACTAGGCGGGGGGAACACAGATACGCAGTATTTT.

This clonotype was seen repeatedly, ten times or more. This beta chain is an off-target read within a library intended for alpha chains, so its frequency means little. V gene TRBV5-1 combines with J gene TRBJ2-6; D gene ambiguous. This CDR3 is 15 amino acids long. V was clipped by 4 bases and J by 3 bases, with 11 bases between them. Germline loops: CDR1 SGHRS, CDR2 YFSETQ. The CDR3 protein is CASSLGSGGANVLTF. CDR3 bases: TGCGCCAGCAGCCTGGGTTCGGGTGGGGCCAACGTCCTGACTTTC.

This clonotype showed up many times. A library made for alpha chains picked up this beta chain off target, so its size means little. CDR3 nucleotides: TGTGCCAGCAGCTTAACCCCTGGGTTCAGGGGAGACTATGGCTACACCTTC. Translation: CASSLTPGFRGDYGYTF. The rearrangement uses TRBV7-9 and TRBJ1-2; maybe TRBD1 (6 bases). The CDR3 consists of 17 residues. The germline V gene has CDR1 SEHNR and CDR2 FQNEAQ (reference sequence). Between the trimmed V and J ends, which lost 2 bases and 3 bases, there was a span of 19 bases.